This T cell receptor (beta chain) came from a study of T cell responses to AZD1222 COVID-19 vaccine. Study results and caveats: Receipt of two AZD1222 doses was followed by a rise in Spike-specific TCR breadth and depth.

On this clone: The target antigen is unknown.

Sequencing was performed with immunoSEQ multiplex PCR; in TCRdb, only in-frame clones are kept and a portion is missing. The repertoire holds 180,000 or so clones, with 85% to 95% as singletons. Germline loops: CDR1 SGHTA, CDR2 FQGTGA. V shed 4 bases, J shed 8 bases, and the junction held 10 bases outside the gene matches. The CDR3 runs to 15 residues. This TCR was sampled from an adult in good health. The rearrangement links TRBV7-3 to TRBJ1-5; TRBD1 agrees at 8 bases. The specimen comprised peripheral blood, sampled on day 0 of AZD1222 vaccination. The CDR3 DNA is TGTGCCAGCAGCTCAACCGGGACAGGTGTCGAGCCCCAGCATTTT. Residues: CASSSTGTGVEPQHF.